These T cell receptor beta chains were read from a single sample in a study of cytomegalovirus exposure and HLA in healthy donors. The table came from immunoSEQ multiplex PCR; TCRdb's copy has only in-frame clones and leaves some out. The table shows roughly 160,000 clones, with 84% occurring only once. Sequenced: PBMCs. These receptors originate from a man aged 30 to 39 in good health and CMV-seronegative. The CDR3 runs from the conserved cysteine through the conserved F or W. A D gene is named only where the DNA matches it firmly. Expanded clones are given a class, and other clones once, few, many or no size at all.

j_gene | abundance | v_gene | d_gene | CDR3nt | CDR3aa
TRBJ2-7 | - | TRBV7-3 | - | TGTGCCAGCAGCTTAACTAGCGATTCCTACGAGCAGTACTTC | CASSLTSDSYEQYF
TRBJ2-1 | - | TRBV2 | TRBD2 | TGTGCCAGCAGCCAGACTAGCGGGAGAACCTCCTACAATGAGCAGTTCTTC | CASSQTSGRTSYNEQFF
TRBJ1-4 | - | TRBV4-1 | TRBD1 | TGCGCCAGCAGCCAAAAGGGACAGATTAATGAAAAACTGTTTTTT | CASSQKGQINEKLFF
TRBJ2-7 | - | TRBV18 | - | TGTGCCAGCTCACCAAGCGCGGGACTTACGTCCTCCTACGAGCAGTACTTC | CASSPSAGLTSSYEQYF
TRBJ1-1 | - | TRBV5-1 | - | TGCGCCAGCAGCTTGGGCGGGTTAAGTTTTGAAGCTTTCTTT | CASSLGGLSFEAFF
TRBJ1-1 | - | TRBV6-6 | TRBD1 | TGTGCCAGCAGTCGGACAGGGGGAGGGAACACTGAAGCTTTCTTT | CASSRTGGGNTEAFF
TRBJ2-3 | once | TRBV14 | - | TGTGCCAGCAGCCAAGATCGAATGGGGGGAGATACGCAGTATTTT | CASSQDRMGGDTQYF
TRBJ2-2 | - | TRBV27 | TRBD2 | TGTGCCAGCAGTTTGAGAGCGGGGATACTTATCGGGGAGCTGTTTTTT | CASSLRAGILIGELFF
TRBJ2-7 | - | TRBV9 | TRBD2 | TGTGCCAGCAGCGTAGCGGGGGGAACCTACGAGCAGTACTTC | CASSVAGGTYEQYF
TRBJ2-5 | - | TRBV5-4 | TRBD2 | TGTGCCAGCAGCTTACAGACTAGCGGGAGGGGAGAGACCCAGTACTTC | CASSLQTSGRGETQYF
TRBJ2-1 | few | TRBV5-4 | - | TGTGCCAGCAGCTTAGACAGATGGTACAATGAGCAGTTCTTC | CASSLDRWYNEQFF
TRBJ2-7 | - | TRBV11-2 | - | TGTGCCAGCAGCTTAGAAGTCAGGGGACGGTGGGAGCAGTACTTC | CASSLEVRGRWEQYF
TRBJ2-7 | - | TRBV27 | TRBD2 | TGTGCCAGCAGTCAGCTAGCGGGAGTGAATCCCTACGAGCAGTACTTC | CASSQLAGVNPYEQYF
TRBJ2-3 | - | TRBV29-1 | - | TGCAGCGTCGGGACATATGGGACAGATACGCAGTATTTT | CSVGTYGTDTQYF
TRBJ1-2 | - | TRBV5-1 | - | TGCGCCAGCAGCGCGGACACATCCTATGGCTACACCTTC | CASSADTSYGYTF
TRBJ2-5 | few | TRBV28 | TRBD2 | TGTGCCAGCAGTTTTAGGCTAGCGGATCACTCAGAGACCCAGTACTTC | CASSFRLADHSETQYF
TRBJ2-1 | - | TRBV7-2 | TRBD1 | TGTGCCAGCAGCTTAGTAGGAACTACGGGACAGAACAATGAGCAGTTCTTC | CASSLVGTTGQNNEQFF
TRBJ2-7 | - | TRBV27 | - | TGTGCCAGCTGGGGGGTCAGCTCCTACGAGCAGTACTTC | CASWGVSSYEQYF
TRBJ2-5 | - | TRBV5-1 | - | TGCGCCAGCAGCTTGGGCGGAAAACAAGAGACCCAGTACTTC | CASSLGGKQETQYF
TRBJ2-7 | - | TRBV10-2 | - | TGCGCCAGCAGTGAGTCGAACAGGGGAGGCTACGAGCAGTACTTC | CASSESNRGGYEQYF
TRBJ2-3 | - | TRBV9 | - | TGTGCCAGCAGTAGACAGGATCCAGATACGCAGTATTTT | CASSRQDPDTQYF
TRBJ1-3 | - | TRBV19 | TRBD1 | TGTGCCAGTAGTATAGGATCGACAGGGGCTGGAAACACCATATATTTT | CASSIGSTGAGNTIYF
TRBJ2-1 | - | TRBV6-1 | TRBD2 | TGTGCCAGCAGCCCTAGACCGGGGACTACCAATGAGCAGTTCTTC | CASSPRPGTTNEQFF
TRBJ2-7 | - | TRBV5-1 | - | TGCGCCAGCAGCTTGTCGGGGTCGAACGAGCAGTACTTC | CASSLSGSNEQYF
TRBJ2-1 | once | TRBV29-1 | TRBD1 | TGCAGCGTTGCTAGGGGGCAGGACGGATACAATGAGCAGTTCTTC | CSVARGQDGYNEQFF
TRBJ2-2 | - | TRBV28 | - | TGTGCCAGCAGTTTATTTAGCGGGGAGCTGTTTTTT | CASSLFSGELFF
TRBJ1-5 | few | TRBV5-6 | TRBD1 | TGTGCCAGCAGCTTGGCAGGGGGCGATCAGCCCCAGCATTTT | CASSLAGGDQPQHF
TRBJ1-1 | few | TRBV5-1 | TRBD1 | TGCGCCAGCGACCAGGGGGCGCGGACTGAAGCTTTCTTT | CASDQGARTEAFF
TRBJ1-2 | - | TRBV15 | - | TGTGCCACCAGCAGAGAGACACACTATGGCTACACCTTC | CATSRETHYGYTF
TRBJ2-7 | - | TRBV2 | - | TGTGCCAGCAGTGAAGCTGTAAACTATTCCTACGAGCAGTACTTC | CASSEAVNYSYEQYF
TRBJ2-5 | - | TRBV6-5 | - | TGTGCCAGCAGTTACTCCCAGGAAGAAGAGACCCAGTACTTC | CASSYSQEEETQYF
TRBJ1-6 | once | TRBV7-9 | - | TGTGCCAGCAGCTTAGAGCCAGGGAATTCACCCCTCCACTTT | CASSLEPGNSPLHF
TRBJ1-4 | - | TRBV7-9 | - | TGTGCCAGCAGCTTTTCGGCAACTAATGAAAAACTGTTTTTT | CASSFSATNEKLFF
TRBJ2-7 | - | TRBV7-6 | TRBD1 | TGTGCCAGCAGCTTAGAGGGGACAGGGCCCTACGAGCAGTACTTC | CASSLEGTGPYEQYF
TRBJ1-3 | - | TRBV19 | - | TGTGCCAGTAGTATTTCTGCCAGGGCTGGAAACACCATATATTTT | CASSISARAGNTIYF
TRBJ2-3 | - | TRBV28 | TRBD2 | TGTGCCACGAGCGGGGGGAGCACAGATACGCAGTATTTT | CATSGGSTDTQYF
TRBJ2-2 | - | TRBV7-9 | - | TGTGCCAGCAGCTCCATGGGAGAGACCGGGGAGCTGTTTTTT | CASSSMGETGELFF
TRBJ1-5 | - | TRBV6-1 | TRBD1 | TGTGCCAGCAGTGAAGGTACAGGGGGGAGTCAGCCCCAGCATTTT | CASSEGTGGSQPQHF
TRBJ2-3 | once | TRBV19 | TRBD1 | TGTGCCACCGACAGGGCAAATACGCAGTATTTT | CATDRANTQYF
TRBJ2-1 | - | TRBV18 | TRBD1 | TGTGCCAGCTCCTCCGACAGGGAGACCTACAATGAGCAGTTCTTC | CASSSDRETYNEQFF
TRBJ2-3 | - | TRBV11-2 | TRBD1 | TGTGCCAGCAGCTTAGTCCCCTACAGGGGCGAGGGAGATACGCAGTATTTT | CASSLVPYRGEGDTQYF
TRBJ2-2 | - | TRBV18 | TRBD1 | TGTGCCAGCTCACCCTTACCGGGACAGGGAGTCACCGGGGAGCTGTTTTTT | CASSPLPGQGVTGELFF
TRBJ1-1 | - | TRBV7-6 | - | TGTGCCAGCAGCCCCCGCGAAGAAAACACTGAAGCTTTCTTT | CASSPREENTEAFF
TRBJ2-3 | - | TRBV7-6 | TRBD2 | TGTGCCAGCAGTGGACGGACTAGCTCAGGGACAGATACGCAGTATTTT | CASSGRTSSGTDTQYF
TRBJ1-1 | - | TRBV11-2 | - | TGTGCCAGCACCCCGGGACTGACAGCAGCTTTCTTT | CASTPGLTAAFF
TRBJ1-5 | - | TRBV7-9 | - | TGTTCCAGCAGCTCAGTGGGGGGGGCCCAGCATTTT | CSSSSVGGAQHF
TRBJ2-7 | - | TRBV4-3 | TRBD2 | TGCGCCAGCAGCCAAGATCGGGGGACTAGCGGGGGGGCTTCCTACGAGCAGTACTTC | CASSQDRGTSGGASYEQYF
TRBJ2-7 | - | TRBV6-1 | TRBD1 | TGTGCCAGCAGTGTGGAGAGGGGGCGATACGAGCAGTACTTC | CASSVERGRYEQYF
TRBJ1-2 | - | TRBV11-1 | TRBD1 | TGTGCCAGCAGCCAAGACAGGGAGGAGTACTATGGCTACACCTTC | CASSQDREEYYGYTF
TRBJ2-3 | - | TRBV6-4 | TRBD2 | TGTGCCAGCAGTGTGATAGCGGGGGGGCCGGTAGATACGCAGTATTTT | CASSVIAGGPVDTQYF